This T cell receptor (beta chain) is drawn from a study of shared clonotypes between healthy human individuals (dated by TCRdb to the early 2020s). General notes on the study: Three men and two women, aged 18 to 49 years, made up the cohort. For each donor, CD4 naive and CD4 memory were each run on three plates, CD8 naive on two plates, and CD8 memory on one plate. The study deeply sequenced blood TCR repertoires of about five healthy adults to estimate repertoire size and the extent of clonotype sharing between individuals. To increase sequencing depth and limit assay-specific biases, TCR repertoire library preparation and sequencing were carried out by different laboratories using diverse techniques. Leukapheresis yielded between about 0.85 and 9.5 billion PBMCs per donor. Summary of the overall study and its limitations: Only blood was sampled, and tissue TCR repertoires likely differ from those in blood. Clonotypes shared by all four sorted-subset donors showed higher generation probabilities than non-shared clonotypes. Because the study included a small number of donors, the genetic and exposure-history diversity represented was limited. Larger estimated clonotype richness was generally found for naive subsets than for memory subsets. Pairwise subsampling led to the expectation that sequencing depth would affect the degree of clonotype sharing among donors. Rarefaction of sorted-subset datasets indicated incomplete sequencing despite the large sequencing depth. Across a handful of donors, approximately 5% of naive CD4, approximately 3.6% of naive CD8, roughly 2.3% of memory CD4, and around 0.4% of memory CD8 clonotypes were shared.

The donors were healthy, HIV-negative adults with no recently reported acute infections or vaccinations. Only Caucasian adults living in Nashville, Tennessee, USA were represented among the donors. CD4+ T cells were enriched by magnetic negative selection; naive cells were then positively selected on CD45RA, and the negative fraction formed the memory subset. Blood was collected by leukapheresis, and PBMCs were isolated by Ficoll-Histopaque density gradient centrifugation and then cryopreserved in liquid nitrogen vapor phase. Purity and quantity of every magnetically sorted T cell population were checked by analytical flow cytometry. Each sorted fraction had its genomic DNA isolated and then quantified by UV absorbance on a Nanodrop 2000c. Points on this clone: The antigen this receptor binds is unknown. No qualities accompany the bases; no much larger clone lies one base away.

Using the deep immunoSEQ assay, TCR CDR3 regions were amplified from genomic DNA by multiplex PCR. Genomic DNA extracted from each cell subset was distributed evenly over all wells of several immunoSEQ 96-well plates, and each plate served as one replicate. Each replicate PCR for sorted subsets received about 0.2 ug genomic DNA, equal to about 30,000 T cell genomes. Purified libraries were quantified with a Qubit 3.0 fluorometer, sized on a Bioanalyzer 2100, and re-quantified with the KAPA Library Quantification kit. Every immunoSEQ 96-well plate was sequenced on a dedicated single-read 150-cycle Illumina NextSeq 550 flow cell. Processing in the source paper ran as follows. The immunoSEQ output contained only junctional sequences without quality scores, so filtering could not match that applied to full-length reads. To assign V/J genes and CDR3, sequences were annotated against IMGT germline references using PyIR, a Python wrapper for IgBLAST v1.9. Any read was removed if the V/J assignment was weak (E-value above 1e-6), the CDR3 was missing, or the read contained stop codons, out-of-frame junctions, or ambiguous translated residues. V3J clonotypes were defined by identical inferred V gene, J gene, and CDR3 amino acid sequence. Percentage overlap between repertoires was computed as shared unique clonotypes divided by the size of the smaller repertoire. Repertoire richness was assessed with RTK rarefaction, the Chao1 estimator, and Recon v2.1 estimates of unobserved clonotypes. Generation probabilities were computed with OLGA for all TCRbeta clonotypes obtained by the gDNA method from several donors. This immuneACCESS table, as held by TCRdb, lists in-frame sequences with V and J called but not all clones. Of the missing ones, under half trace to an unresolved V gene in checked studies; the others have no known cause. V and J calls and clone size are copied from that table; D and trimming were computed from the DNA. The sample includes under 600,000 clones, with around 95% observed a single time. The top ten constitute 0.055% to 0.075% of the sample.

From its cysteine to its phenylalanine, the CDR3 spans 11 amino acids. Just CDR3 DNA is preserved here, 33 bases in frame from base 1. The junction shows trimming of 5 bases on V and 10 bases on J, and the gene matches do not reach 5 bases of it. As encoded in the germline V gene (reference sequence), CDR1 is DFQATT while CDR2 is SNEGSKA. Input material: naive CD4+ T cells sorted from blood. This specimen's cell subset or site label, interpreted: CD45RA+ positively selected. This receptor was taken from a woman in her 30s in good health. The rearrangement joined TRBV20-1 to TRBJ1-1, and 9 junctional nucleotides match TRBD1. In nucleotide form, the sequence is TGCAGTGCTCTTCGACAGGGGGGAGCTTTCTTT. It translates to CSALRQGGAFF.